This T cell receptor (beta chain) was recorded in a study of vaccination effects on CD4 cells after COVID-19 (dated 2022 in TCRdb). Turning to the overall study: To identify antigen-specific CD4+ T cell clonotypes by their expansion, the ViraFEST assay first stimulated PBMC with viral peptide pools and then applied TCR sequencing. The full study included around nine COVID-19 convalescent patients and a few SARS-CoV-2-naive healthy vaccine recipients. Three convalescent patients were sampled early (day +14) and late (day +241, +227, +161 respectively) after vaccination. Cultures from other donors in the study were sequenced with the Oncomine TCR Beta short-read assay on an Illumina iSeq 100. Two million PBMC per well were cultured in IMDM with 5% human AB serum, 10 IU/ml IL-2 and gentamicin, plus 10 ug/ml peptides. SARS-CoV-2 spike-specific CD4+ TCR repertoires from before and after mRNA vaccination were compared in COVID-19 convalescent patients and in infection-naive vaccine recipients. Across the study, the median time from the second dose to post-vaccine sampling was 72 days (range 14 to 241). Paper-wide results and their limitations: Both infection-induced and vaccine-induced clones contracted markedly at late post-vaccination timepoints, which is consistent with waning T cell responses. In convalescent patients, the post-vaccine spike-reactive repertoire was composed mainly of new vaccine-induced clones that were largely distinct from infection-induced clones. The study was limited by a small number of convalescent patients, and early post-infection timepoints were lacking.

The method behind the library was the immunoSEQ multiplex PCR assay. DNA from the CD4+ T cells that had been cultured and isolated underwent TCR beta CDR3 sequencing. For the original study's pipeline: Non-productive TCR sequences were discarded, and reads were trimmed to the CDR3 region, with only CDR3s of 7 or more amino acids retained. The MANAFEST web app was used to identify antigen-specific clonotypes by comparing expansion in peptide wells with expansion in reference cultures. Positive clones required FDR<0.05 expansion versus reference and all other wells, odds ratio above 5, and frequency above 0.1% in two replicate wells. A clonotype was defined as cross-reactive if the clonotype was significantly expanded both in SARS-CoV-2 spike wells and in at least one common cold coronavirus spike condition. CDR3 similarity was assessed by Levenshtein distance using the stringdist R package, and unrooted trees were constructed with ape in R 3.6.1. Entries here come from immuneACCESS through TCRdb and include only in-frame sequences with V and J called. Some clones fail to appear in such tables; in the studies checked, an unresolved V gene covers under half of the shortfall, and the cause of the remainder is unknown. The V and J calls and the clone size are those of that table, but D and trimming were determined from the DNA. The sample table shows about 34,000 clones, and about 75% are seen once. The ten largest clonotypes hold under 8% of the sample.

After about 9 days of culture, CD4+ T cells were isolated with the EasySep CD4+ T cell isolation kit. PCR-confirmed SARS-CoV-2 infection had occurred in convalescent patients between March and December 2020, before the Alpha, Beta and Delta variants emerged in the United States. Each participant got two doses of an mRNA SARS-CoV-2 vaccine, either BNT162b2 or mRNA-1273. Half of the culture medium was replaced with fresh IL-2-containing medium on days 3 and 7. Unless noted otherwise, every peptide stimulation condition was cultured in triplicate wells. PBMC were separated from whole blood using Ficoll-Paque Plus gradient centrifugation and were then either cryopreserved at -140C or used fresh. The QIAamp micro DNA kit was used to extract genomic DNA from the cultured CD4+ T cells. This clone was counted between two and nine times. Its antigen is still unknown. Base qualities are missing; no much larger clone stands one base away.

V and J lose 1 base and 10 bases, and a span of 17 bases separates them. The germline V gene encodes CDR1 SGHTA and CDR2 FQGTGA. Including the terminal cysteine and phenylalanine, the CDR3 comprises 15 residues. The kept DNA is CDR3 alone, 45 bases in frame from the first base. The specimen was CD4+ T cells from PBMCs cultured without peptide, collected after COVID-19 vaccination. The clonotype comes from a human donor who had a prior SARS-CoV-2 infection. The chain couples TRBV7-3 to TRBJ2-1, with a tentative D call of TRBD1 or TRBD2, each matching 5 bases. The CDR3 here reads CASSLSGGQGREQFF. The nucleotide sequence is TGTGCCAGCAGCTTAAGCGGCGGGCAGGGCCGAGAGCAGTTCTTC.